Given below is one T cell receptor beta chain in context. This CDR3 spans 15 amino acids. Trimming took 4 bases from V and 0 from J, leaving 9 bases between them. Per germline, CDR1 LNHDA and CDR2 SQIVND (reference sequence). This sample stems from a study of blood T cell repertoires in COVID-19. Overall study: The United States, Italy and Spain provided the acute and convalescent COVID-19 samples. In each case, the material was cDNA or gDNA derived from T cells, B-cell-depleted T cells, or PBMCs.

As originally analysed: Estimation of nucleated cell counts relied on the amplification of reference gene primers. Clones were read by immunoSEQ multiplex PCR, and TCRdb kept only the in-frame ones, dropping some. The V and J calls and clone size were taken over from that table, and D and trimming were inferred from the DNA. The repertoire has roughly 140,000 clones, 75% to 90% of them found once; the top ten carry around 1.7%. Sequenced sample: peripheral blood. The chain carries TRBV19 and TRBJ1-4; D is perhaps TRBD1 (6 bases). The sequence was obtained from a woman in her 50s with acute or convalescent COVID-19. The CDR3 reads CASSKPGATNEKLFF. The CDR3 DNA sequence: TGTGCCAGTAGTAAACCAGGGGCAACTAATGAAAAACTGTTTTTT.